The source of this T cell receptor (beta chain) is a study of T-cell reconstitution after alpha-beta-depleted transplantation in children. A few counts support this clonotype. CDR1 and CDR2 from the germline V gene are DFQATT and SNEGSKA (reference sequence). The CDR3 totals 11 residues. V lost 6 bases and J 14 bases, leaving 17 bases between the germline ends. For TCRbeta, the library was prepared with unique molecular identifiers. One entry per CDR3 protein, called by TCRdb with MiXCR from the PCR reads. The repertoire includes nearly 550,000 distinct CDR3 sequences, around 18% of them detected once, and less than 4% sits in the top ten.

This receptor was obtained from a human donor who donated a stem cell graft to a child with acute lymphoblastic leukemia. The chain couples TRBV20-1 to TRBJ2-1, with a tentative D call TRBD1 (6 bases). The sample in question was PBMCs from the stem cell graft donor, obtained from the stem cell graft. CDR3 DNA sequence: TGCAGTGCCCAACAGGGTCTATGGGAGTTCTTC. Amino acid sequence: CSAQQGLWEFF.